This T cell receptor (beta chain) comes out of a study of human T cells and chemical hapten exposure. This clonotype was observed a handful of times. The V gene's germline CDR1 is SGHRS and CDR2 YFSETQ. With 4 bases clipped from V and 1 base from J, the junction kept 4 bases outside the gene matches. There are 14 residues in the CDR3. Library construction involved attaching unique molecular identifiers to individual cDNA molecules, which allowed quantitative, reproducible TCR counting. TCRdb reprocessed the RACE reads with MiXCR, giving one entry per CDR3 protein. The profile shows tens of thousands of distinct CDR3 sequences, 3.5% to 4.5% of them singletons. As for time point: healthy volunteer bleed at 2 weeks. Unfractionated whole blood was the source from which total RNA was extracted.

The J gene is TRBJ2-5, the V gene TRBV5-1, with TRBD1 matching 7 bases. The receptor's source is a female donor in good health. Some clones in this sample may be carry-over from other donors' samples. Sequencing was carried out using whole blood. CDR3 sequence: CASSAGTAQETQYF. Written as DNA, the CDR3 is TGCGCCAGCAGCGCCGGGACAGCCCAAGAGACCCAGTACTTC.